Below, 31 T cell receptor beta chains from the same sample are listed, as sequenced in a study. TCRdb itself ran the RT-PCR reads through MiXCR, one entry per CDR3 protein. The table includes hundreds of thousands of distinct CDR3 sequences, more than 13% detected once. Material: memory CD4+ T cells from blood. Source of these receptors: a female donor in good health, serving as a healthy control.

There are a few counts of this clonotype. The gene calls are TRBV7-3 and TRBJ1-1; D is unclear. The CDR3 spans 14 residues. Germline-derived CDR1 and CDR2 are SGHTA and FQGTGA. V lost 0 bases, J lost 6 bases, and 11 bases lay in between. CDR3 coding DNA: TGTGCCAGCAGCTTAACCGGGGATGAAGCTGAAGCTTTCTTT. Translation: CASSLTGDEAEAFF.

Ten or more counts support this clonotype. The chain has TRBV20-1 and TRBJ2-4; 10 bases are shared with TRBD2. V was pared by 0 bases and J by 7 bases, with 6 bases of the junction left unmatched. Germline V gene sequence: CDR1 DFQATT, CDR2 SNEGSKA (reference sequence). The CDR3 has 15 amino acids. As DNA, the CDR3 is TGCAGTGCTAGAGATGGGGCTAGCGGGAGCAACATTCAGTACTTC. Translating it yields CSARDGASGSNIQYF.

In this sample, this clonotype turned up a few times. The rearrangement joins TRBV20-1 to TRBJ2-3; D is unclear. CDR3 length equals 13 residues. With 3 bases removed from V and 1 base from J, the gap between germline ends came to 8 bases. CDR1 DFQATT and CDR2 SNEGSKA come from the germline V gene (reference sequence). This chain's CDR3 is CSASDIGTDTQYF. Written as DNA, the CDR3 is TGCAGTGCTAGCGACATCGGCACAGATACGCAGTATTTT.

This clonotype has ten or more counts. This rearrangement joins TRBV12-3 or TRBV12-4 to TRBJ1-1; D perhaps matches TRBD1 (6 bases). CDR3 length equals 14 residues. V lost 3 bases and J 1 base, leaving 9 bases between the germline ends. As DNA, the CDR3 is TGTGCCAGCAGTTTCGGACAGCCGAACACTGAAGCTTTCTTT. This encodes CASSFGQPNTEAFF.

The chain has TRBV6-5 and TRBJ2-2; D ambiguous. The CDR3 spans 13 residues. CDR1 is MNHEY, CDR2 SVGAGI, per germline. Trimming pared 4 bases from V and 7 bases from J, leaving 10 bases between. CDR3 region: CASSLLRDGELFF. CDR3 bases: TGTGCCAGCAGTTTGCTTAGGGACGGGGAGCTGTTTTTT.

This rearrangement joins TRBV20-1 to TRBJ2-7; TRBD1 matches at 10 bases. The CDR3 consists of 16 residues. Germline assignment: CDR1 DFQATT and CDR2 SNEGSKA (reference sequence). The trim removed 0 bases at V and 2 bases at J, leaving 7 bases unmatched. The CDR3 coding sequence is TGCAGTGCTAGAGATTGGGGACAGGGGACAACCTACGAGCAGTACTTC. This translates into CSARDWGQGTTYEQYF.

This clonotype was observed many times. The gene calls are TRBV28 and TRBJ2-1, with D hard to call. The germline CDR1 and CDR2 sequences are MDHEN and SYDVKM. The V end lost 2 bases, the J end lost 13 bases, and 12 bases lay between the germline ends. The CDR3 has 12 residues. CDR3 in amino acids: CASSLPRQRQFF. CDR3 DNA sequence: TGTGCCAGCAGTTTACCCCGTCAACGACAGTTCTTC.

This clonotype occurred a few times. The rearrangement links TRBV30 to TRBJ2-7; TRBD2 matches at 7 bases. The CDR3 runs to 15 residues. The germline gives CDR1 GTSNPN, CDR2 SVGIG (reference sequence). Trimming at V came to 3 bases and at J to 3 bases, leaving 11 bases not matched to a gene. The DNA for the CDR3 is TGTGCCTGGAGCCAGGCGGGCCTAGCGGTCTACGAGCAGTACTTC. Translating it yields CAWSQAGLAVYEQYF.

In its sample, this clonotype was seen a few times. The gene calls are TRBV15 and TRBJ2-7, with D uncertain. The CDR3 covers 16 residues. The germline V and J ends were trimmed by 2 bases and 3 bases, with 17 bases remaining between them. Germline CDR1 LNHNV, CDR2 YYDKDF (reference sequence). The CDR3 DNA is TGTGCCACCAGCAGATATACCTCGTGGGGTAGCTACGAGCAGTACTTC. As protein: CATSRYTSWGSYEQYF.

The chain combines TRBV29-1 with TRBJ1-1, with 11 nucleotides matching TRBD1. Germline V gene sequence: CDR1 SQVTM, CDR2 ANQGSEA. This CDR3 region has 13 residues. The junction had 6 bases not matched to a gene; V was cut back by 7 bases and J by 5 bases. The CDR3 protein is CSAVGQGGTEAFF. The CDR3 nucleotides read TGCAGCGCCGTGGGACAGGGGGGGACTGAAGCTTTCTTT. Complete variable domain (other parts from reference TRBV29-1 and TRBJ1-1): SAVISQKPSRDICQRGTSLTIQCQVDSQVTMMFWYRQQPGQSLTLIATANQGSEATYESGFVIDKFPISRPNLTFSTLTVSNMSPEDSSIYLCSAVGQGGTEAFFGQGTRLTVV.

This clonotype was counted many times. The V gene is TRBV6-5, the J gene TRBJ2-7; 7 bases line up with TRBD2. The length of the CDR3 is 16 residues. The V segment lost 2 bases and the J segment 5 bases; nucleotides outside the gene matches: 12. The germline CDR1 and CDR2 sequences are MNHEY and SVGAGI. The CDR3 sequence is CASSYISSGISHEQYF. CDR3 nucleotide sequence: TGTGCCAGCAGTTACATATCCAGCGGGATTTCCCACGAGCAGTACTTC.

This clonotype was found many times. The rearrangement links TRBV6-1 to TRBJ1-1; 8 nucleotides match TRBD1. The CDR3 has 13 amino acids. CDR1 is MNHNS, CDR2 SASEGT, per germline. The V gene end was trimmed by 6 bases and the J gene end by 3 bases; junction bases not matched to a gene: 3. The CDR3 loop is CASRTDRDTEAFF. The CDR3 DNA sequence: TGTGCCAGCAGGACGGACAGGGACACTGAAGCTTTCTTT.

This chain joins TRBV3-1 and TRBJ1-2, with 7 bases identical to TRBD1. This CDR3 has 11 residues. Trimming cost V 7 bases and J 8 bases; bases outside gene matches: 4. The germline CDR1 and CDR2 sequences are LGHDT and YNNKEL (reference sequence). The CDR3 is CASNQGGGYTF. CDR3 nucleotide sequence: TGTGCCAGCAATCAGGGGGGCGGCTACACCTTC.

This clonotype has ten or more counts. The chain links TRBV20-1 to TRBJ2-5; 14 bases fit TRBD2. CDR1 DFQATT and CDR2 SNEGSKA come from the germline V gene (reference sequence). The trim removed 5 bases at V and 8 bases at J, leaving 13 bases unmatched. The CDR3 totals 16 residues. The CDR3 is CSAHGTSGGVQATQYF. CDR3 nucleotides: TGCAGTGCTCACGGGACTAGCGGGGGCGTTCAAGCAACCCAGTACTTC.

In this sample, this clonotype turned up a few times. The J gene is TRBJ2-3, the V gene TRBV12-3 or TRBV12-4, with TRBD2 matching over 10 bases. Germline trimming cut 5 bases from V and 1 base from J; bases unmatched to any gene: 3. The CDR3 length is 15 residues. CDR3 in DNA: TGTGCCAGCAGTCCTAGCGGGAGCCGCACAGATACGCAGTATTTT. Translated, it gives CASSPSGSRTDTQYF.

This chain uses TRBV7-2 with TRBJ1-6, with D unresolved. Germline values: CDR1 SGHTA, CDR2 FQGNSA. The CDR3 extends over 15 amino acids. Trimming stripped 3 bases from V and 10 bases from J, with 16 bases between. In nucleotides, the CDR3 is TGTGCCAGCAGCTTCAGTAACGACTTATACTCACCCCTCCACTTT. It specifies CASSFSNDLYSPLHF.

The rearrangement joins TRBV7-8 to TRBJ2-7; possibly TRBD1 for D (5 bases). The ends were cut back, 1 base at V and 2 bases at J, with 15 bases in the middle. The germline gives CDR1 SGHVS, CDR2 FQNEAQ. The CDR3 contains 16 residues. The CDR3 spells CASSLGFWGGAYEQYF. DNA for the CDR3: TGTGCCAGCAGCTTAGGTTTCTGGGGCGGAGCCTACGAGCAGTACTTC.

This clonotype was detected only once. This may stem from a read error, because a much larger clone lies one nucleotide away. The CDR3 is CASSPTGHPTDTRYF. Written as DNA, the CDR3 is TGTGCCAGCAGTCCCACGGGACACCCCACAGATACGCGGTATTTT. The V and J genes are TRBV12-3 or TRBV12-4 and TRBJ2-3; a possible D gene is TRBD1 (6 bases). This CDR3 region has 15 residues.

This clonotype has just a few counts. V and J are TRBV11-2 and TRBJ2-3; D might be TRBD1 or TRBD2, each matching 6 bases. Germline V gene lookup returns CDR1 SGHAT and CDR2 FQNNGV. This CDR3 is 15 amino acids long. Trimming took 1 base from V and 2 from J, leaving 10 bases between them. CDR3 in amino acids: CASSLGRGLTDTQYF. In nucleotides, the CDR3 is TGTGCCAGCAGCTTAGGACGGGGGCTCACAGATACGCAGTATTTT.

This clonotype was observed a handful of times. The V gene is TRBV7-2, the J gene TRBJ2-7; maybe TRBD2 (5 bases). The CDR3 length is 15 residues. Trimming left V 5 bases short and J 0 bases short, with 14 bases between. Germline CDR1 is SGHTA and CDR2 is FQGNSA. For the CDR3, the DNA is TGTGCCAGCAGCCCGAGGGCCACGAGCTCCTACGAGCAGTACTTC. Protein product: CASSPRATSSYEQYF.

This clonotype was recorded a few times. V gene TRBV24-1 combines with J gene TRBJ2-3, with D perhaps matching TRBD2 (6 bases). V lost 9 bases to trimming and J lost 0 bases, with 9 bases between them. The germline gives CDR1 KGHDR, CDR2 SFDVKD. This CDR3 is 13 amino acids long. In DNA, the CDR3 is TGTGCCACCGGCGGGGACAGCACAGATACGCAGTATTTT. Translation gives CATGGDSTDTQYF.

The sample holds a few counts of this clonotype. The rearrangement links TRBV27 to TRBJ2-1; a weak D match, TRBD1 (6 bases). Germline lookup yields CDR1 MNHEY and CDR2 SMNVEV (reference sequence). V was cut by 3 bases and J by 4 bases, with 22 bases left in between. The CDR3 spans 18 residues. The CDR3 coding sequence is TGTGCCAGCAGTTTGAGGGGGTCTCCCTATTCAATTTACAATGAGCAGTTCTTC. It encodes CASSLRGSPYSIYNEQFF.

V usage is TRBV6-5 and J usage is TRBJ1-6, with TRBD1 as a possible D gene (5 bases). The V gene's germline CDR1 is MNHEY and CDR2 SVGAGI. This CDR3 has 14 residues. Trimming shortened V by 5 bases and J by 7 bases, and 12 bases separated the two germline ends. The CDR3 nucleotides read TGTGCCAGCAGTCCCGATGGGGGAAATTCACCCCTCCACTTT. Protein: CASSPDGGNSPLHF.

This clonotype came up many times. This chain uses TRBV20-1 with TRBJ1-2, with 8 nucleotides matching TRBD1. J lost 4 bases, V lost 1 base, and 5 bases had no gene match. Germline assignment: CDR1 DFQATT and CDR2 SNEGSKA (reference sequence). The CDR3 sequence is 14 residues long. The CDR3 DNA reads as TGCAGTGCTAGAGGACCGGACAGGGCCTATGGCTACACCTTC. Translated, it gives CSARGPDRAYGYTF.

The table lists this clonotype with many counts. The junction does not match germline at one end; this may be a read error. The chain uses TRBV5-1 and TRBJ1-5, with TRBD1 as a possible D gene (5 bases). From germline, CDR1 is SGHRS and CDR2 YFSETQ. The CDR3 is made up of 13 amino acids. The CDR3 DNA reads as TGTGCCAGCAGCTTAGGGACTGATCAGCCCCAGCATTTT. Translation: CASSLGTDQPQHF.

This rearrangement joins TRBV5-1 to TRBJ2-1, with 14 bases aligning to TRBD2. The CDR3 contains 20 residues. Per germline, CDR1 SGHRS and CDR2 YFSETQ. The trim removed 3 bases at V and 3 bases at J, leaving 14 bases unmatched. DNA for the CDR3: TGCGCCAGCAGCTGGGCGGGACTAGCGGGAGAGATGTACGTCTACAATGAGCAGTTCTTC. This encodes CASSWAGLAGEMYVYNEQFF. The variable domain in full, with the rest retrieved from reference TRBV5-1 and TRBJ2-1, is KAGVTQTPRYLIKTRGQQVTLSCSPISGHRSVSWYQQTPGQGLQFLFEYFSETQRNKGNFPGRFSGRQFSNSRSEMNVSTLELGDSALYLCASSWAGLAGEMYVYNEQFFGPGTRLTVL.

In this sample, this clonotype turned up many times. The V and J genes are TRBV20-1 and TRBJ2-5; no clear D. Germline-derived CDR1 and CDR2 are DFQATT and SNEGSKA (reference sequence). Trimming left V 6 bases short and J 7 bases short, with 9 bases between. The CDR3 consists of 10 residues. DNA of the CDR3: TGCAGTGCCCCTGACGGGACCCAGTACTTC. The encoded protein is CSAPDGTQYF.

In its sample, this clonotype was seen a few times. The chain couples TRBV19 to TRBJ2-2, with no clear D. From germline, CDR1 is LNHDA and CDR2 SQIVND (reference sequence). The V end was cut by 3 bases, the J end by 4 bases, with 9 bases between. CDR3 size: 14 residues. This chain's CDR3 is CASSIDGVTGELFF. The CDR3 DNA sequence: TGTGCCAGTAGTATTGACGGTGTCACCGGGGAGCTGTTTTTT.

This clonotype was seen a handful of times. V and J are TRBV28 and TRBJ1-2; D is undetermined. From germline, CDR1 is MDHEN and CDR2 SYDVKM. V lost 2 bases and J 4 bases, leaving 11 bases between the germline ends. This CDR3 comprises 14 residues. For the CDR3, the DNA is TGTGCCAGCAGTTTAGCGGCAGACATCTATGGCTACACCTTC. This sequence encodes CASSLAADIYGYTF.

This clonotype has a handful of counts. This sequence joins TRBV30 and TRBJ2-1; a possible D gene is TRBD1 (6 bases). The CDR3 sequence is 12 residues long. Per germline, CDR1 GTSNPN and CDR2 SVGIG (reference sequence). The germline V and J ends were trimmed by 0 bases and 8 bases, with 8 bases remaining between them. The CDR3 is CAWSVPGDEQFF. In DNA form, the CDR3 reads TGTGCCTGGAGTGTACCAGGGGATGAGCAGTTCTTC.

This clonotype has just a few counts. The chain recombines TRBV30 with TRBJ2-1; D not certain. CDR1 and CDR2 from the germline V gene are GTSNPN and SVGIG (reference sequence). Trimming cost V 3 bases and J 7 bases, with 7 bases left between them. The CDR3 spans 11 residues. CDR3 coding DNA: TGTGCCTGGAGCCCCAGAAATGAGCAGTTCTTC. Residues: CAWSPRNEQFF. Looking up the rest from reference TRBV30 and TRBJ2-1 gives the full variable domain: SQTIHQWPATLVQPVGSPLSLECTVEGTSNPNLYWYRQAAGRGLQLLFYSVGIGQISSEVPQNLSASRPQDRQFILSSKKLLLSDSGFYLCAWSPRNEQFFGPGTRLTVL.